This T cell receptor beta chain is drawn from a study of CD8+CD57+ T cells in acquired aplastic anemia. At the level of the study: CD4+ and CD8+ cells, once sorted, gave DNA averaging about 3 ug.

TCR beta VDJ and CDR3 were profiled, and genomic DNA was the template. TCRdb reprocessed the reads via MiXCR and lists one record per CDR3 protein. The table has about 180,000 distinct CDR3 sequences, 55% to 65% seen once. Previously, flow cytometry had revealed CD8+CD57+ cell expansion in the patients chosen for sequencing. Study-level results: Patients and controls shared under 35 CD8+ CDR3 sequences, highly expressed in patients.

Germline V gives CDR1 ENHRY, CDR2 SYGVKD. The CDR3 has 12 amino acids. Trimming took 0 bases from V and 1 from J, leaving 0 bases between them. In the case of this clonotype: The antigen remains undetermined.

V usage is TRBV10-3 and J usage is TRBJ2-5; unclear D gene. The source is a human donor with aplastic anemia. The sequencing sample was made of sorted CD4+, CD8+, or CD8+CD57+ T cells (not recorded which) from PBMCs. As DNA, the CDR3 is TGTGCCATCAGTGAGTCCCAAGAGACCCAGTACTTC. This encodes CAISESQETQYF.